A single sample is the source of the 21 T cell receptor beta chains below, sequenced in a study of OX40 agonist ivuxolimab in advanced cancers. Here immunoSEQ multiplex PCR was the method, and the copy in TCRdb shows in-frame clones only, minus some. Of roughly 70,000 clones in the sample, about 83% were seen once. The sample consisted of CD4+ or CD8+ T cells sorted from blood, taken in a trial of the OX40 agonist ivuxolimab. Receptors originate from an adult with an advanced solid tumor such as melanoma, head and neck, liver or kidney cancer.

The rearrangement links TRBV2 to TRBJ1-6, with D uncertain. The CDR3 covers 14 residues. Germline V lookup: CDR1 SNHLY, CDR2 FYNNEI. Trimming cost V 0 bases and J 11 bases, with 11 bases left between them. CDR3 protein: CASSEALGYAPLHF. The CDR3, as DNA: TGTGCCAGCAGTGAAGCGCTTGGGTACGCACCCCTCCACTTT.

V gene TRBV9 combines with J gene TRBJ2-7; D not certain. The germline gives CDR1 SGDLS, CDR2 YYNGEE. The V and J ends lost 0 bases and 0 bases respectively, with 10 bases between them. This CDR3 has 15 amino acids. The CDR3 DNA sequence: TGTGCCAGCAGCGTAGCTCGGCACCGCTCCTACGAGCAGTACTTC. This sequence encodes CASSVARHRSYEQYF.

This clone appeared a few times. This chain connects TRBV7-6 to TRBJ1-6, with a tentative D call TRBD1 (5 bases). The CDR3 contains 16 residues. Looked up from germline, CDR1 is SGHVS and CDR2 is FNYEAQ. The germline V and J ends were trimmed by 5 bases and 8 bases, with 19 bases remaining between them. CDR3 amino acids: CASSPGTEPGDSPLHF. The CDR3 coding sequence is TGTGCCAGCAGCCCCGGGACCGAACCGGGTGATTCACCCCTCCACTTT.

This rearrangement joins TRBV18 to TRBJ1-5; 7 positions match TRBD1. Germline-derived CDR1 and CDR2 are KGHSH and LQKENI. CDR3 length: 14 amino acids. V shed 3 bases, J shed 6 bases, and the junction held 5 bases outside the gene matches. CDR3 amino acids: CASSPAGGLQPQHF. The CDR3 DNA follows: TGTGCCAGCTCACCGGCAGGGGGGCTTCAGCCCCAGCATTTT.

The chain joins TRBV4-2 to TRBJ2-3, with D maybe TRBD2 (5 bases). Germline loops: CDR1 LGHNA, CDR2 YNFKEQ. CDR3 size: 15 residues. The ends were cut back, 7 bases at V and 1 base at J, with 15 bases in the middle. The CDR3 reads CASKPDLSGTDTQYF. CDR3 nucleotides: TGTGCCAGCAAACCGGACTTGTCGGGCACAGATACGCAGTATTTT.

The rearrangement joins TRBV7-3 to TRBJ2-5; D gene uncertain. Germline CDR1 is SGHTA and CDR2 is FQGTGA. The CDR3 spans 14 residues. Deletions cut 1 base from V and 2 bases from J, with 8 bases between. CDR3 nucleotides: TGTGCCAGCAGCTTAAACGGGCCTCAAGAGACCCAGTACTTC. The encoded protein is CASSLNGPQETQYF.

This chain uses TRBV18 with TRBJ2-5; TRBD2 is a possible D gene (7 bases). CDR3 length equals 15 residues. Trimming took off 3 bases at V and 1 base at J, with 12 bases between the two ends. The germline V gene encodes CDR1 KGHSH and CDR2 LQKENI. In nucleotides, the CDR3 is TGTGCCAGCTCACCCCGGGGGGCCCCCCAAGAGACCCAGTACTTC. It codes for CASSPRGAPQETQYF.

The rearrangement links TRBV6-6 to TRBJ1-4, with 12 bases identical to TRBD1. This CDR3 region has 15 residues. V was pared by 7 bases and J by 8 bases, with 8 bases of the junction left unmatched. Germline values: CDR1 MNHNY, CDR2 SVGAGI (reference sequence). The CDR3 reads CASTDRGTGGEKLFF. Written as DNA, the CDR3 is TGTGCCAGCACCGACAGGGGGACAGGGGGCGAAAAACTGTTTTTT.

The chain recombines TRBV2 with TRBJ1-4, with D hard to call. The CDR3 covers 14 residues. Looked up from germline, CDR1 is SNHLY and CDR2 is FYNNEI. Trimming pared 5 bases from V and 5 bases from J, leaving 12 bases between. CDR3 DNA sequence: TGTGCCAGCAGTATCCGGGCGGGGAATGAAAAACTGTTTTTT. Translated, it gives CASSIRAGNEKLFF.

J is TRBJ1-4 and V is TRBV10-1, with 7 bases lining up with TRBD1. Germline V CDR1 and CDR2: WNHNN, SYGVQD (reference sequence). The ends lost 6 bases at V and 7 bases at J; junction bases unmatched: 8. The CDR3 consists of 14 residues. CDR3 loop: CASRKGAEGEKLFF. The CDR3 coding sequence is TGCGCCAGCAGAAAGGGGGCTGAGGGTGAAAAACTGTTTTTT.

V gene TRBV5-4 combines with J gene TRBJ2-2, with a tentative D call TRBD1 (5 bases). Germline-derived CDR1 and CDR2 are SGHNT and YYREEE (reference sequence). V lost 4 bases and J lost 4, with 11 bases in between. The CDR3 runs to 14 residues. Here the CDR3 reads CASSTSRVTGELFF. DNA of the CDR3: TGTGCCAGCAGCACTTCCAGGGTCACCGGGGAGCTGTTTTTT.

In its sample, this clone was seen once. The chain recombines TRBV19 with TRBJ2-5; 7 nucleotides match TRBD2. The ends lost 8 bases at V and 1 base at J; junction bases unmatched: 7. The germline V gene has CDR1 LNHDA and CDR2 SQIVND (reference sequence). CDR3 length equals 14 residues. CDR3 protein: CASGPSGAQETQYF. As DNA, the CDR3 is TGTGCCAGTGGGCCGAGCGGGGCCCAAGAGACCCAGTACTTC.

CDR3 bases: TGTGCCAGCTCACCAGGCGGTCGCTATGGCTACACCTTC. Translated, it gives CASSPGGRYGYTF. This sequence joins TRBV18 and TRBJ1-2; the D is unclear. The V end lost 2 bases, the J end lost 4 bases, and 8 bases lay between the germline ends. This CDR3 is 13 amino acids long. Per germline, CDR1 KGHSH and CDR2 LQKENI.

CDR3 nucleotide sequence: TGTGCCAGTAGTATATGGAACACCGGGGAGCTGTTTTTT. Translated, it gives CASSIWNTGELFF. The chain uses TRBV19 and TRBJ2-2; D ambiguous. The CDR3 covers 13 residues. Deletions cut 2 bases from V and 1 base from J, with 2 bases between. Germline values: CDR1 LNHDA, CDR2 SQIVND (reference sequence). Combining the CDR3 with reference TRBV19 and TRBJ2-2 gives the whole variable domain DGGITQSPKYLFRKEGQNVTLSCEQNLNHDAMYWYRQDPGQGLRLIYYSQIVNDFQKGDIAEGYSVSREKKESFPLTVTSAQKNPTAFYLCASSIWNTGELFFGEGSRLTVL.

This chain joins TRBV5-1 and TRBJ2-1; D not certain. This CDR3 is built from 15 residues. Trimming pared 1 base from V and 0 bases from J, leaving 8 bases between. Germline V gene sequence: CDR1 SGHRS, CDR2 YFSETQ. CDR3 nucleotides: TGCGCCAGCAGCTTGCTCCGCAACTCCTACAATGAGCAGTTCTTC. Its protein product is CASSLLRNSYNEQFF.

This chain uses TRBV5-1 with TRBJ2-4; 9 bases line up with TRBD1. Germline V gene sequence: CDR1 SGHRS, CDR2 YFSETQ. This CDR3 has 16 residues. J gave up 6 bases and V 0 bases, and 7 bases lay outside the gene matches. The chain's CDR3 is CASSLGGQQGANIQYF. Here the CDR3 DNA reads TGCGCCAGCAGCTTGGGAGGCCAACAGGGGGCAAACATTCAGTACTTC.

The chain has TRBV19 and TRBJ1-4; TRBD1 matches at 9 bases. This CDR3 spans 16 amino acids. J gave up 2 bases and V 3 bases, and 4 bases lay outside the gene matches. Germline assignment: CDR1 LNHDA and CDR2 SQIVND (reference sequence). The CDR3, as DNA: TGTGCCAGTAGTATTAAACAGGGGGCGACTAATGAAAAACTGTTTTTT. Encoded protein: CASSIKQGATNEKLFF. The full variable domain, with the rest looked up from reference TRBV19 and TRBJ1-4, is DGGITQSPKYLFRKEGQNVTLSCEQNLNHDAMYWYRQDPGQGLRLIYYSQIVNDFQKGDIAEGYSVSREKKESFPLTVTSAQKNPTAFYLCASSIKQGATNEKLFFGSGTQLSVL.

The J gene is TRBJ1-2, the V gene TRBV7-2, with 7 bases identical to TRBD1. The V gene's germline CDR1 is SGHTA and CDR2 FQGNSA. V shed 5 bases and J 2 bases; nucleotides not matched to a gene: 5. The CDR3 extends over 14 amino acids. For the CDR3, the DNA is TGTGCCAGCAGCCGACAGGGTGGGAACTATGGCTACACCTTC. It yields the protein CASSRQGGNYGYTF.

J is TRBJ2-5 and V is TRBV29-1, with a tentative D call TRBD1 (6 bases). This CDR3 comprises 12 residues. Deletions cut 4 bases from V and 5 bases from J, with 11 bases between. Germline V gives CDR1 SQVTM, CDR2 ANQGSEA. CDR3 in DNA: TGCAGCGTTGTACAGGGTGGGGAGACCCAGTACTTC. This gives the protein CSVVQGGETQYF.

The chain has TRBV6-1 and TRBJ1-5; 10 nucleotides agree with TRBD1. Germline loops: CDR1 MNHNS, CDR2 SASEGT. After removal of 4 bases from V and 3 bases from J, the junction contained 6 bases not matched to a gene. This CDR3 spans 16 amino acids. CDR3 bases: TGTGCCAGCAGTGGGGGACAGGGGCGAACCAATCAGCCCCAGCATTTT. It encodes CASSGGQGRTNQPQHF.

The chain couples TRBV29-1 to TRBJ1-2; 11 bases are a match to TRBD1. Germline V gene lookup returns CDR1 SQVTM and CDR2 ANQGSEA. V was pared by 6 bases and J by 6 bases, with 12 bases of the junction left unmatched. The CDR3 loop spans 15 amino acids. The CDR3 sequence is CSVWGQGDEVDGYTF. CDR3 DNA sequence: TGCAGCGTGTGGGGACAGGGGGATGAGGTAGATGGCTACACCTTC.